The T cell receptor (beta chain) under discussion was sequenced for a study of OX40 agonist ivuxolimab in advanced cancers. Study background: The eligibility criteria allowed prior anti-PD-1, anti-PD-L1 or anti-CTLA-4 therapy, and 40% had some.

Per the germline V gene, CDR1 is WNHNN and CDR2 is SYGVQD (reference sequence). The germline V and J ends were trimmed by 3 bases and 3 bases, with 24 bases remaining between them. This CDR3 region has 18 residues. Clones were read by immunoSEQ multiplex PCR, and TCRdb kept only the in-frame ones, dropping some. The top ten hold 62% of the sample, which has under 20,000 clones, approximately 85% seen once. This TCR derives from an adult with an advanced solid tumor such as melanoma, head and neck, liver or kidney cancer. The chain links TRBV10-1 to TRBJ2-7; D is perhaps TRBD2 (6 bases). The sequencing used CD4+ or CD8+ T cells sorted from blood, collected in a trial of the OX40 agonist ivuxolimab. The CDR3 spells CASSEVGGSASGDYEQYF. In DNA form, the CDR3 reads TGCGCCAGCAGTGAAGTGGGGGGATCGGCGAGCGGCGACTACGAGCAGTACTTC.